One sample yielded the 2 T cell receptor beta chains listed below, sequenced in a study of T cell repertoires in cytomegalovirus infection. TCRdb recomputed calls from the reads with MiXCR, one row per CDR3 protein. The data contain about 740,000 distinct CDR3 sequences, roughly 35% of them seen just once; the ten biggest clones take up more than 2.5%. The sequenced sample consisted of PBMCs. The origin of the receptors is a human donor in good health (CMV status not recorded). Some clones in this sample may be carry-over from other donors' samples.

The V call is TRBV27, the J call TRBJ2-3; D may be TRBD2 (6 bases). Trimming cost V 5 bases and J 0 bases, with 15 bases left between them. Germline assignment: CDR1 MNHEY and CDR2 SMNVEV (reference sequence). This CDR3 contains 16 residues. The CDR3 region has the DNA TGTGCCAGCAGTATTCCGGGACTCTTAAGCACAGATACGCAGTATTTT. The encoded protein is CASSIPGLLSTDTQYF.

With regard to this clonotype: The junction departs from the called germline gene at one end, perhaps through a read error. This rearrangement joins TRBV7-2 to TRBJ2-3, with D tentatively TRBD2 (7 bases). CDR1 and CDR2 from the germline V gene are SGHTA and FQGNSA. This CDR3 contains 14 residues. The CDR3 DNA reads as TGTGCCAGCAGCCCGGGGGGCCGAACAGGTACGCAGTATTTT. As protein: CASSPGGRTGTQYF.